This T cell receptor beta chain derives from a study of blood T cell repertoires in COVID-19. Profiled with immunoSEQ multiplex PCR; TCRdb holds only in-frame clones, not every one. The data hold 200,000 to 250,000 clones, with about nine tenths observed a single time. This clone was detected only once. The sequenced sample consisted of peripheral blood. The origin of this receptor is a woman aged 55-69 years who had recovered from COVID-19.

The CDR3 here is CASSLRGREKLFF. CDR3 bases: TGTGCCAGCAGCTTGAGGGGGCGGGAAAAACTGTTTTTT. This chain connects TRBV7-2 to TRBJ1-4, with 7 bases lining up with TRBD1. CDR1 and CDR2 from the germline V gene are SGHTA and FQGNSA. The CDR3 consists of 13 residues. With 3 bases clipped from V and 8 bases from J, the junction kept 3 bases outside the gene matches.